The 21 T cell receptor beta chains given below trace back to one sample, sequenced in a study of tumor-infiltrating lymphocytes in primary liver carcinoma. The researchers produced TCR beta cDNA from roughly 550 ng total RNA with a constant-region primer. The TCR beta library was amplified through three nested multiplex PCR rounds in a modified ARM-PCR procedure. TRBV1-TRBV30 forward primers paired with a C-beta reverse primer were used in the first two PCR rounds, which ran approximately 11 cycles each. TCRdb ran MiXCR on the multiplex PCR reads and lists one entry per CDR3 protein. Of approximately 190,000 distinct CDR3 sequences in the sample, around four fifths were seen once. Co-extraction of both nucleic acids (RNA and DNA) used roughly 20-33 mg of unsorted bulk tissue. Material for sequencing was tumor tissue from primary liver carcinoma. These receptors were collected from a man aged 35 to 55 with primary liver carcinoma and hepatitis B virus infection.

As regards this clonotype: Lacking the conserved final phenylalanine or tryptophan, this CDR3 likely reflects a read error. Because the CDR3's place on the DNA is in doubt, the DNA is left out and the CDR3 is given as listed by TCRdb. V is TRBV5-4 and J is TRBJ2-3; the D segment call TRBD2 is taken from the table without a DNA check. Germline assignment: CDR1 SGHNT and CDR2 YYREEE (reference sequence). The CDR3 has 16 amino acids, counting both end residues. The CDR3 loop is CASSLLAGGPTDTQCY.

On this clonotype itself: At one end the junction does not follow the germline gene, possibly because of a read error. This chain connects TRBV6-1 to TRBJ2-1, with 10 bases matching TRBD2. This CDR3 is 15 amino acids long. CDR1 MNHNS and CDR2 SASEGT come from the germline V gene. The CDR3 nucleotides read TGTGCCAGTAGTGAATCTAGCGGGAGCTACAATGAGCATTTCTTC. Its protein is CASSESSGSYNEHFF.

The chain uses TRBV11-2 and TRBJ2-6, with D unclear. Germline loops: CDR1 SGHAT, CDR2 FQNNGV. The length of the CDR3 is 15 residues. The V gene lost 10 bases and the J gene lost 0 bases, with 13 bases spanning the gap. The CDR3 spells CATQRPSSGANVLTF. Written as DNA, the CDR3 is TGTGCCACGCAACGGCCGAGCTCTGGGGCCAACGTCCTGACTTTC.

This sequence joins TRBV6-1 and TRBJ2-1; 8 bases agree with TRBD2. The CDR3 extends over 16 amino acids. Germline CDR1 MNHNS, CDR2 SASEGT. Losses at the gene ends were 8 bases for V and 8 bases for J; bases not matched to a gene: 17. DNA for the CDR3: TGTGCCAGCGGTGCCATAGGGACTAGTTTTGCGGATGAGCAGTTCTTC. Protein sequence: CASGAIGTSFADEQFF.

With respect to this clonotype: The junction does not match germline at one end; this may be a read error. The chain uses TRBV4-1 and TRBJ2-1, with D perhaps matching TRBD2 (6 bases). The CDR3 has 15 residues. Germline CDR1 reads MGHRA; CDR2 reads YSYEKL. CDR3 sequence reads: CAGSPVEGGGKEQFF. CDR3 nucleotide sequence: TGCGCCGGCAGCCCAGTTGAGGGAGGCGGCAAAGAGCAGTTCTTC.

Remarks on this clonotype: At one end, the junction sequence differs from germline, possibly due to a read error. The chain couples TRBV6-5 to TRBJ1-1, with TRBD1 matching 7 bases. CDR1 is MNHEY and CDR2 is SVGAGI in the germline V gene. There are 13 residues in the CDR3. The CDR3 DNA is TGTACCAGCACCCAGACCATACAGGGGAGGGCTTTCTTT. Its translation: CTSTQTIQGRAFF.

In the case of this clonotype: The junction departs from germline at one end; a sequencing error may be responsible. V usage is TRBV25-1 and J usage is TRBJ2-5; no definite D call. This CDR3 has 12 residues. CDR1 is MGHDK and CDR2 is SYGVNS in the germline V gene. The CDR3 sequence: CASSLHSETKYF. The CDR3 region has the DNA TGTGCCAGCAGTCTACACTCAGAGACCAAGTACTTC. Filled out from reference TRBV25-1 and TRBJ2-5, the complete variable domain reads EADIYQTPRYLVIGTGKKITLECSQTMGHDKMYWYQQDPGMELHLIHYSYGVNSTEKGDLSSESTVSRIRTEHFPLTLESARPSHTSQYLCASSLHSETKYFGPGTRLLVL.

This chain uses TRBV6-1 with TRBJ2-1; tentative D call: TRBD2 (6 bases). The CDR3 extends over 13 amino acids. Trimming removed 10 bases at V and 8 bases at J, with 18 bases between. In germline, CDR1 is MNHNS, CDR2 SASEGT. As DNA, the CDR3 is TGTGCCAATCGACTTGCGGGAATCTATGAGCAGTTCTTC. This translates into CANRLAGIYEQFF.

Comment on this clonotype: The conserved phenylalanine or tryptophan normally closing the CDR3 is absent here, so this likely arose from a read error. The chain carries TRBV6-1 and TRBJ2-4; 9 positions agree with TRBD1. The CDR3 totals 14 residues. Germline V CDR1 and CDR2: MNHNS, SASEGT. V gave up 8 bases and J gave up 6 bases; unmatched junction bases: 8. The CDR3 sequence is CASDRGSSLNIQYL. The CDR3 DNA is TGTGCCAGCGACAGGGGGTCATCCCTAAACATTCAGTACCTC.

This clonotype was observed a few times. Since a much larger clone is just one base distant, this may be a read error. This chain uses TRBV4-1 with TRBJ1-4; a possible D gene is TRBD1 (6 bases). CDR1 and CDR2 (germline): MGHRA, YSYEKL. CDR3 length equals 15 residues. The CDR3: CASSEGGTSNGKLFF. Written as DNA, the CDR3 is TGCGCCAGCAGCGAAGGGGGGACTTCTAATGGAAAACTGTTTTTT.

The chain couples TRBV29-1 to TRBJ2-1; D gene uncertain. CDR1 and CDR2 (germline): SQVTM, ANQGSEA. V lost 8 bases and J lost 7, with 9 bases in between. CDR3 size: 10 residues. In nucleotides, the CDR3 is TGCAGCATTGGGAATAATGAGCAGTTCTTC. It specifies CSIGNNEQFF.

In the case of this clonotype: One junction end does not reproduce the germline sequence, and a read error may be involved. CDR3 sequence: CANSGQGMNYGYTF. CDR3 in DNA: TGCGCCAACAGTGGGCAGGGGATGAACTATGGATACACCTTC. The rearrangement links TRBV10-2 to TRBJ1-2; D may be TRBD1 (6 bases). The CDR3 has 14 amino acids. CDR1 is WSHSY, CDR2 SAAADI, per germline.

V is TRBV6-6 and J is TRBJ2-7; D possibly uses TRBD1 or TRBD2 (6 bases each). The germline V and J ends were trimmed by 4 bases and 6 bases, with 16 bases remaining between them. Per germline, CDR1 MNHNY and CDR2 SVGAGI (reference sequence). CDR3 length: 14 amino acids. This CDR3 reads CASSCDMGGPEQYF. In nucleotides, the CDR3 is TGTGCCAGCAGTTGCGACATGGGGGGCCCCGAGCAGTACTTC.

A word on this clonotype: Compared with germline, one end of the junction differs, possibly owing to a read error. The gene calls are TRBV10-3 and TRBJ1-1, with 7 bases fitting TRBD1. The CDR3 sequence is 14 residues long. Per the germline V gene, CDR1 is ENHRY and CDR2 is SYGVKD. The CDR3 region has the DNA TGTGCCATCAGTGGACAGGGTCTGAACACTGAAACTTTCTTT. Its protein product is CAISGQGLNTETFF.

Notes on this clonotype: Just one base apart from a much larger clone, this may be a read error. The J gene is TRBJ2-2, the V gene TRBV28; 11 nucleotides line up with TRBD2. This CDR3 contains 15 residues. CDR1 is MDHEN and CDR2 is SYDVKM in the germline V gene. In nucleotides, the CDR3 is TGTGCCAGCAAAACTAGCGGGAGAGAAACCGGGAAGCTGTTTTTT. As protein: CASKTSGRETGKLFF.

Worth noting for this clonotype: One junction end does not reproduce the germline sequence, and a read error may be involved. The V call is TRBV29-1, the J call TRBJ1-1; D call uncertain. Germline V gene sequence: CDR1 SQVTM, CDR2 ANQGSEA. CDR3 length equals 15 residues. The CDR3 DNA follows: TGCAGTGTTCGGGCGGGGTGGGGAATGAACACTGAAACTATCTTT. It translates to CSVRAGWGMNTETIF.

This clonotype was seen a single time. The CDR3 coding sequence is TGTGCCGCGGGAGGAGCCGAGAGTGACCTGTTTTTT. Its protein is CAAGGAESDLFF. The V gene is TRBV10-3, the J gene TRBJ2-2; 8 bases match TRBD2. After removal of 11 bases from V and 14 bases from J, the junction contained 13 bases not matched to a gene. Germline V CDR1 and CDR2: ENHRY, SYGVKD. The CDR3 spans 12 residues.

The V call is TRBV12-3 or TRBV12-4, the J call TRBJ1-2, with TRBD1 as a possible D gene (6 bases). Trimming stripped 6 bases from V and 14 bases from J, with 22 bases between. This CDR3 is built from 13 residues. The CDR3 nucleotides read TGTGCCAGCAGATCCTGGGATAGGGGGGTCTATACCTTC. Translation: CASRSWDRGVYTF.

A note on this clonotype: Germline is not matched at one junction end, which may reflect a read error. This chain joins TRBV12-3 or TRBV12-4 and TRBJ1-2, with D possibly TRBD1 on 6 matching bases. This CDR3 is 17 amino acids long. DNA of the CDR3: TGTGCCAACAGGAGCACTATTTGGGACACAACTAACTATGGCTACACCTTT. Its translation: CANRSTIWDTTNYGYTF.

Details on this clonotype: Mismatch with germline at one junction end may stem from a read error. This chain links TRBV24-1 with TRBJ2-1; D perhaps matches TRBD2 (6 bases). Germline V gene sequence: CDR1 KGHDR, CDR2 SFDVKD. This CDR3 is built from 12 residues. The CDR3 nucleotides read TGTGCTACCAGTGCGGGATGGAATGAGCATTTCTTC. Its translation: CATSAGWNEHFF.

This clonotype was detected ten times or more. The chain is built from TRBV21-1 and TRBJ2-7; TRBD1 is the table's D call, not checked against the DNA. TRBV21-1 is designated a pseudogene. The CDR3 runs to 15 residues. The CDR3 here is CASNTGVTGYYEQYF. Written as DNA, the CDR3 is TGTGCCAGCAACACAGGCGTCACCGGGTACTACGAGCAGTACTTC.